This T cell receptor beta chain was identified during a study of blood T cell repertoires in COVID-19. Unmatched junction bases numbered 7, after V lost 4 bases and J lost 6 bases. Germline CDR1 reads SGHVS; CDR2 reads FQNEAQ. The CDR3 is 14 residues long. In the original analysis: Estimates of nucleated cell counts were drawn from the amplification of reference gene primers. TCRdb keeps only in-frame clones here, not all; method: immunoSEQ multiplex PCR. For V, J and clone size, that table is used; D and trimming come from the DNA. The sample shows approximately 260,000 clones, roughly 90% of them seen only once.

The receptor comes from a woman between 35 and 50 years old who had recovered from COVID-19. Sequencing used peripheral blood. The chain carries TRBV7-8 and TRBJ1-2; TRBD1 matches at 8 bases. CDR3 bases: TGTGCCAGCAGCTCGGGGACAGGACGAGATGGCTACACCTTC. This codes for CASSSGTGRDGYTF.